This TCR beta chain was identified in a study of vaccination effects on CD4 cells after COVID-19. Study outcomes and limitations: Within healthy vaccinees, only 1 of 255 vaccine-induced clones displayed cross-reactivity with common cold coronaviruses.

The method was immunoSEQ multiplex PCR; TCRdb's version includes in-frame clones alone and lacks a portion of them. This table holds approximately 74,000 clones, 77% found once. Antigen-specific CD4+ T cells were first expanded with viral peptide pools by the ViraFEST assay and only then sequenced. CD4+ T cell isolation took place after approximately ten days of culture. The participants, recipients of two vaccine doses, got either BNT162b2 or mRNA-1273. Every well got around 2 million PBMC, which were grown with 8.5 to 10 IU/ml IL-2 and around 10 ug/ml peptides. Half-medium changes using IL-2 medium occurred on days 3 and 7. CDR3 length: 16 amino acids. Per germline, CDR1 SGHTA and CDR2 FQGNSA. Trimming shortened V by 5 bases and J by 4 bases, and 15 bases separated the two germline ends. Of note for this clone: Antigen unknown.

The chain combines TRBV7-2 with TRBJ2-6, with D perhaps being TRBD1 or TRBD2 (6 bases each). The source is a human donor who received a COVID-19 vaccine. Here the sequenced sample was CD4+ T cells from PBMCs cultured with HCoV-OC43 spike peptides, taken after COVID-19 vaccination. Subset of the sample: HCoV-OC43 spike overlapping peptide pool stimulation. The CDR3 spells CASSPGAGTGANVLTF. CDR3 DNA sequence: TGTGCCAGCAGCCCAGGGGCGGGGACCGGGGCCAACGTCCTGACTTTC.